This T cell receptor (beta chain) was captured by sequencing in a study of vaccination and CD4 T cells after COVID-19. The CDR3 is made up of 13 amino acids. CDR1 is SGHTA, CDR2 FQGNSA, per germline. Trimming cost V 3 bases and J 4 bases, with 7 bases left between them. Treatment in this sample: approximately nine-day PBMC culture with coronavirus spike peptide pools or control peptides (ViraFEST assay). Before Alpha, Beta and Delta appeared in the US, convalescents tested positive (March–late 2020). On this clonotype: Its antigen is still unknown.

Oncomine TCR Beta short-read sequencing was applied to DNA from cultured CD4+ T cells. TCRdb re-called the PCR reads through MiXCR, storing one row per CDR3 protein. In the table there are around 13,000 distinct CDR3 sequences, 52% of which are singletons. This chain links TRBV7-2 with TRBJ1-3, with D unresolved. The source of this sequence is a human donor who had recovered from COVID-19. Sequenced: CD4+ T cells from blood, cultured in vitro. CDR3 nucleotides: TGTGCCAGCAGCTTGACCCGCGGAAACACCATATATTTT. It is translated as CASSLTRGNTIYF.